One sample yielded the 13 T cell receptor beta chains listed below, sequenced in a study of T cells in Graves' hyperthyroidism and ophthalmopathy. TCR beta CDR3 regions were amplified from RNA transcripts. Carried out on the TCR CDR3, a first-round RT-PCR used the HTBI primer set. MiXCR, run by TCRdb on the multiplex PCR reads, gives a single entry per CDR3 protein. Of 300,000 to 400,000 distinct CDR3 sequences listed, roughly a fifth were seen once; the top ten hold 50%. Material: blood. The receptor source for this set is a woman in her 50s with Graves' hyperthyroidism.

The CDR3 spells CASSLAVGNEKLFF. The CDR3 DNA sequence: TGTGCCAGCAGCTTGGCCGTCGGGAATGAAAAACTGTTTTTT. The chain recombines TRBV5-4 with TRBJ1-4; D is unclear. Trimming removed 0 bases from V and 5 bases from J, with 8 bases in between. This CDR3 contains 14 residues. The germline V gene encodes CDR1 SGHNT and CDR2 YYREEE (reference sequence).

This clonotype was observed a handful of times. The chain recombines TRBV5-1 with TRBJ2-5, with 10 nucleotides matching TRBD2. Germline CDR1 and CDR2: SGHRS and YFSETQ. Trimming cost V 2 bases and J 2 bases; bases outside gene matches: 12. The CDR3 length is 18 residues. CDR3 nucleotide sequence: TGCGCCAGCAGCTTAGGACTAGCGGAATCCGGACTGCAAGAGACCCAGTACTTC. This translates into CASSLGLAESGLQETQYF. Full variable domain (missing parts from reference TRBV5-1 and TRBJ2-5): KAGVTQTPRYLIKTRGQQVTLSCSPISGHRSVSWYQQTPGQGLQFLFEYFSETQRNKGNFPGRFSGRQFSNSRSEMNVSTLELGDSALYLCASSLGLAESGLQETQYFGPGTRLLVL.

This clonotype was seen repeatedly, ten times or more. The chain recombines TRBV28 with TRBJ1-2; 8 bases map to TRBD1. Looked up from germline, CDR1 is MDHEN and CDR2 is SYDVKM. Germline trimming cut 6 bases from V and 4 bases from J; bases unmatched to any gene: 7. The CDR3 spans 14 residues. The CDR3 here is CASRSGTGVYGYTF. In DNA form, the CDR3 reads TGTGCCAGCAGATCCGGGACAGGAGTCTATGGCTACACCTTC.

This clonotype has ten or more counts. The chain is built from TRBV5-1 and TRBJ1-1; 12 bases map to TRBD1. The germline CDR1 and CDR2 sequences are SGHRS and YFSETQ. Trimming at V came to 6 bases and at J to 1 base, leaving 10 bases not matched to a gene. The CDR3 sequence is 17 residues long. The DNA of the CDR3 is TGCGCCAGCACCCCGGGACAGGGGGCGCGGAGGAACACTGAAGCTTTCTTT. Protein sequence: CASTPGQGARRNTEAFF.

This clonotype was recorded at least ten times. For the CDR3, the DNA is TGTGCCATCAGTCGGGGGACTAGCGGGAGCTTCGAGCAGTACTTC. This codes for CAISRGTSGSFEQYF. The chain uses TRBV10-3 and TRBJ2-7; 14 bases line up with TRBD2. The CDR3 totals 15 residues. Germline CDR1 and CDR2: ENHRY and SYGVKD. V lost 5 bases and J lost 6; bases outside the gene matches: 6.

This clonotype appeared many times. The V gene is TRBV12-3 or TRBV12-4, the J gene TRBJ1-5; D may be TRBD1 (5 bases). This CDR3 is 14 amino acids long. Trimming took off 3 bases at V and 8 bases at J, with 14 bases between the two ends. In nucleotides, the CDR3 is TGTGCCAGCAGTTTGGGCCAGGGTGTAAAGCCCCAGCATTTT. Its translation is CASSLGQGVKPQHF.

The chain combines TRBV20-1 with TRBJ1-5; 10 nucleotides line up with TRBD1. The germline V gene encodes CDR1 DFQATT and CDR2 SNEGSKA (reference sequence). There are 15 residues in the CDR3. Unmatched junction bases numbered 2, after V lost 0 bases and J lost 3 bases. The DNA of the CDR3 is TGCAGTGCTAGAGAGACAGGGGGCAACAATCAGCCCCAGCATTTT. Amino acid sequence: CSARETGGNNQPQHF.

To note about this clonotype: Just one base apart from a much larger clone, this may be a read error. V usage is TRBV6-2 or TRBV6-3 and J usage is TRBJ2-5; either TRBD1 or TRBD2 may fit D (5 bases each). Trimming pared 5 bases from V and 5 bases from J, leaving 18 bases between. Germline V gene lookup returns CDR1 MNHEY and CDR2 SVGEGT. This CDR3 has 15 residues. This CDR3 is CASSTSRDVVETQYF. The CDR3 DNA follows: TGTGCCAGCAGTACCAGCAGGGACGTGGTGGAGACCCAGTACTTC.

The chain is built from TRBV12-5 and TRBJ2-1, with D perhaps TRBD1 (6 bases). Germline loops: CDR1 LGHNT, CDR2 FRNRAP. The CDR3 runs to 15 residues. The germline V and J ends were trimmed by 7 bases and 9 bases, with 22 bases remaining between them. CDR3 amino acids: CASAHMGQGSGEQFF. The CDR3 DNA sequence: TGTGCTAGTGCCCATATGGGCCAGGGGAGTGGTGAGCAGTTCTTC.

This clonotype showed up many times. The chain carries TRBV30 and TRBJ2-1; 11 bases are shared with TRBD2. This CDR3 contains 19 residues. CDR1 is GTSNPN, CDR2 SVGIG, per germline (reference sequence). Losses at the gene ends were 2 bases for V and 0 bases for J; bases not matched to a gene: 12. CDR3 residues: CAWSPSGGLLRSSYNEQFF. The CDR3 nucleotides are TGTGCCTGGAGTCCTAGCGGGGGGCTGTTAAGGAGCTCCTACAATGAGCAGTTCTTC. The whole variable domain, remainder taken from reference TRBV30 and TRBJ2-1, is SQTIHQWPATLVQPVGSPLSLECTVEGTSNPNLYWYRQAAGRGLQLLFYSVGIGQISSEVPQNLSASRPQDRQFILSSKKLLLSDSGFYLCAWSPSGGLLRSSYNEQFFGPGTRLTVL.

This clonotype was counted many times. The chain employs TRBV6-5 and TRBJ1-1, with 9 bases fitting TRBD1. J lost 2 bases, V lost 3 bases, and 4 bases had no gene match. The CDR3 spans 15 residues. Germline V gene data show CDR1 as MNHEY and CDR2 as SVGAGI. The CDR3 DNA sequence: TGTGCCAGCAGTTATACACAGGGGGCAAACACTGAAGCTTTCTTT. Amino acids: CASSYTQGANTEAFF.

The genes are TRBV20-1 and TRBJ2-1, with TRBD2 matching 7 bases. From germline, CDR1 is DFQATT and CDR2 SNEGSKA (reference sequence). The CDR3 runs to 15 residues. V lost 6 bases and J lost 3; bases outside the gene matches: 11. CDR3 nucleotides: TGCAGTGCCACCCCGCGCGGGGGAAGCTACAATGAGCAGTTCTTC. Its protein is CSATPRGGSYNEQFF.

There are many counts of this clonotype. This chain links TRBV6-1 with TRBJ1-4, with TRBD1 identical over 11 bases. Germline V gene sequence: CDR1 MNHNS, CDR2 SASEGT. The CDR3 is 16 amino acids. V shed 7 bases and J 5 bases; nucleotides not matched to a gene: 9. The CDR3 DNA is TGTGCCAGCACACGCTGGGGGACAGGGGGAAATGAAAAACTGTTTTTT. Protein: CASTRWGTGGNEKLFF.